This TCR beta chain is drawn from a study of cytomegalovirus exposure and HLA in healthy donors. As for the study in general: A prior analysis found 95 million to 140 million unique TCR beta sequences from about 179 million T cells.

Notes on the study in general: Accurate predictions that matched the HLA-A and HLA-B alleles of most subjects were reportedly made from TCR beta sequences. Sequence variants that were highly shared formed a cluster that was likely a sequencing artifact. Productive status was seen about 90% or about 30% of the time for most TCR beta V segments in an earlier analysis.

With 60 Vbeta and 13 Jbeta primers, the PCR was carried out. The table came from immunoSEQ multiplex PCR; TCRdb's copy has only in-frame clones and leaves some out. The table includes under 250,000 clones, 70% to 80% detected once. The CDR3 totals 15 residues. Looked up from germline, CDR1 is GTSNPN and CDR2 is SVGIG (reference sequence). V was cut by 4 bases and J by 0 bases, with 13 bases left in between. Regarding this clone: Its antigen remains unknown.

The chain couples TRBV30 to TRBJ2-1; a weak D match, TRBD2 (5 bases). The clonotype comes from a male donor in good health and CMV-seronegative. Sequencing used PBMCs. The CDR3 DNA reads TGTGCCTGGATACTAGGGTTAAGCTCCTACAATGAGCAGTTCTTC. Translation gives CAWILGLSSYNEQFF.